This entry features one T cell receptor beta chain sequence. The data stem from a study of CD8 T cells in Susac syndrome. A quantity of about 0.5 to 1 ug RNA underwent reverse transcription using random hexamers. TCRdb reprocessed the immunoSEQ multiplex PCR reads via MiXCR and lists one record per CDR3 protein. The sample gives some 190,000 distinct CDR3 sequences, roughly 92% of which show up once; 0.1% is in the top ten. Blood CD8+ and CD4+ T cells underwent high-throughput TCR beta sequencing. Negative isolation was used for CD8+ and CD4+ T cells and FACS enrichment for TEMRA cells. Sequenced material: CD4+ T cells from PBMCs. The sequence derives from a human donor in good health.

The CDR3 region is CASSLSNRTPNSPLHF. The CDR3 nucleotides read TGTGCCAGCAGTTTATCAAACAGGACCCCCAATTCACCCCTCCACTTT. The rearrangement joins TRBV27 to TRBJ1-6, with D perhaps matching TRBD1 (5 bases). Deletions cut 0 bases from V and 7 bases from J, with 13 bases between. CDR1 MNHEY and CDR2 SMNVEV come from the germline V gene (reference sequence). There are 16 residues in the CDR3.